These T cell receptor beta chains were read from a single sample in a study of beta chain features in type 1 diabetes. Sequenced by immunoSEQ multiplex PCR; TCRdb stores in-frame clones only, minus some. This repertoire shows some 150,000 clones, 8% to 13% found once; its top ten account for roughly 1.4%. What was sequenced was naive CD4+ T cells from blood. These receptors all come from a young man in good health. Each CDR3 is given with its conserved first and last residue. D genes are given only for firm matches. Rows give clone size only sometimes, using once, few, many, or a class for an expanded clone.

D | J | size | V | CDR3 | DNA
. | TRBJ1-2 | . | TRBV28 | CASSFLGDGYTF | TGTGCCAGCAGTTTTTTAGGGGATGGCTACACCTTC
TRBD1 | TRBJ2-3 | few | TRBV5-1 | CASSDRGLADTQYF | TGCGCCAGCAGCGACAGGGGGTTGGCAGATACGCAGTATTTT
TRBD1 | TRBJ2-3 | . | TRBV5-1 | CASSLRQGPSTDTQYF | TGCGCCAGCAGCTTAAGACAGGGACCTAGCACAGATACGCAGTATTTT
. | TRBJ1-6 | . | TRBV4-1 | CASSLSNSPLHF | TGCGCCAGCAGCCTGTCAAATTCACCCCTCCACTTT
. | TRBJ1-2 | few | TRBV27 | CASKGWAGANYGYTF | TGTGCCAGCAAAGGATGGGCCGGGGCTAACTATGGCTACACCTTC
TRBD1 | TRBJ1-2 | few | TRBV5-1 | CASSPGTGHYGYTF | TGCGCCAGCAGCCCCGGGACAGGGCACTATGGCTACACCTTC
. | TRBJ2-6 | . | TRBV15 | CATSRDTAGANVLTF | TGTGCCACCAGCAGAGATACGGCTGGGGCCAACGTCCTGACTTTC
TRBD1 | TRBJ2-7 | . | TRBV7-8 | CASSWRTGSAYEQYF | TGTGCCAGCAGCTGGAGGACAGGGAGTGCCTACGAGCAGTACTTC
. | TRBJ2-1 | . | TRBV14 | CASSQDFGETYNEQFF | TGTGCCAGCAGCCAAGACTTCGGGGAAACCTACAATGAGCAGTTCTTC
TRBD1 | TRBJ1-2 | few | TRBV2 | CASGGTGGALYGYTF | TGTGCCAGCGGGGGGACAGGGGGGGCCTTATATGGCTACACCTTC
TRBD2 | TRBJ2-5 | . | TRBV7-8 | CASSPRRRGYQETQYF | TGTGCCAGCAGCCCCCGACGGCGGGGGTATCAAGAGACCCAGTACTTC
TRBD2 | TRBJ2-3 | . | TRBV5-1 | CASSLERGGTDTQYF | TGCGCCAGCAGCTTGGAGCGGGGGGGCACAGATACGCAGTATTTT
TRBD1 | TRBJ2-7 | many | TRBV7-2 | CASSTRDRSSEQYF | TGTGCCAGCAGCACACGGGACAGGTCGTCCGAGCAGTACTTC
. | TRBJ2-1 | few | TRBV6-5 | CASSEAVPEQFF | TGTGCCAGCAGTGAAGCTGTTCCCGAGCAGTTCTTC
. | TRBJ2-1 | . | TRBV5-4 | CASSLWSAVYNEQFF | TGTGCCAGCAGCTTGTGGTCGGCGGTCTACAATGAGCAGTTCTTC
. | TRBJ1-2 | . | TRBV9 | CASSIGGRTDYGYTF | TGTGCCAGCAGCATAGGGGGTAGGACAGACTATGGCTACACCTTC
. | TRBJ2-5 | few | TRBV9 | CASSVSGTLETQYF | TGTGCCAGCAGCGTATCCGGGACATTAGAGACCCAGTACTTC
TRBD1 | TRBJ2-1 | . | TRBV5-1 | CASSTTGGTQNEQFF | TGCGCCAGCAGCACAACAGGGGGAACGCAAAATGAGCAGTTCTTC
TRBD1 | TRBJ1-5 | . | TRBV5-1 | CASSFTGGDQPQHF | TGCGCCAGCAGCTTTACAGGGGGGGATCAGCCCCAGCATTTT
TRBD2 | TRBJ2-1 | few | TRBV9 | CASSHRGGVLAGANEQFF | TGTGCCAGCAGCCACAGAGGGGGGGTGCTAGCGGGGGCCAATGAGCAGTTCTTC
. | TRBJ2-7 | . | TRBV5-4 | CASRLGDYEQYF | TGTGCCAGCAGACTCGGGGACTACGAGCAGTACTTC
. | TRBJ1-2 | few | TRBV9 | CASSERDSSWYGYTF | TGTGCCAGCAGCGAACGCGACAGCTCTTGGTATGGCTACACCTTC
. | TRBJ2-3 | few | TRBV5-1 | CASSVGLGAAADTQYF | TGCGCCAGCAGCGTCGGGCTCGGAGCGGCGGCAGATACGCAGTATTTT
TRBD1 | TRBJ2-7 | . | TRBV6-5 | CASSWTGGNYEQYF | TGTGCCAGCAGCTGGACAGGGGGCAACTACGAGCAGTACTTC
. | TRBJ2-1 | . | TRBV29-1 | CSVESPWGSEQFF | TGCAGCGTTGAATCCCCCTGGGGCAGTGAGCAGTTCTTC
TRBD2 | TRBJ2-1 | few | TRBV4-2 | CASSQDGGTSGGYNEQFF | TGTGCCAGCAGCCAAGATGGCGGAACTAGCGGGGGTTACAATGAGCAGTTCTTC
TRBD1 | TRBJ2-6 | many | TRBV11-2 | CASRMTGMSSGANVLTF | TGTGCCAGCAGGATGACAGGGATGAGCTCTGGGGCCAACGTCCTGACTTTC
TRBD1 | TRBJ2-7 | few | TRBV5-1 | CASSSGQGKGWNEQYF | TGCGCCAGCAGCTCGGGACAGGGAAAGGGGTGGAACGAGCAGTACTTC
. | TRBJ1-1 | . | TRBV10-3 | CAIRGAAKNTEAFF | TGTGCCATCAGGGGGGCAGCTAAGAACACTGAAGCTTTCTTT
TRBD1 | TRBJ2-1 | . | TRBV18 | CASSPSGTGNNEQFF | TGTGCCAGCTCCCCTTCCGGGACAGGAAACAATGAGCAGTTCTTC